This TCR beta chain was recovered during a study of blood T cell repertoires in COVID-19. Study at large: There were acute and convalescent COVID-19 samples, and they came from the United States, Italy and Spain. Nucleic acid was either cDNA or gDNA, and it came from T cells, B-cell-depleted T cells, or PBMCs.

Assay: immunoSEQ multiplex PCR; the TCRdb copy retains only in-frame clones and omits some. The profile covers 110,000 to 150,000 clones, with around 90% appearing a single time and roughly 11% taken by the ten largest. The CDR3 is 16 amino acids. The trim removed 4 bases at V and 1 base at J, leaving 6 bases unmatched. Germline CDR1 reads MNHNS; CDR2 reads SASEGT. V usage is TRBV6-1 and J usage is TRBJ1-3, with 8 bases lining up with TRBD1. This clonotype was obtained from a woman at least 80 years old with acute or convalescent COVID-19. The specimen sequenced was peripheral blood. The CDR3 DNA reads as TGTGCCAGCAGTGCGACAGGGGCATTTTCTGGAAACACCATATATTTT. This gives the protein CASSATGAFSGNTIYF.